This TCR beta chain was captured by sequencing in a study of T cell changes during pregnancy in multiple sclerosis. Germline CDR1 is SGDLS and CDR2 is YYNGEE. The V gene lost 4 bases and the J gene lost 5 bases, with 15 bases spanning the gap. This CDR3 region has 14 residues. Sequencing was performed with immunoSEQ multiplex PCR; in TCRdb, only in-frame clones are kept and a portion is missing. The sample yields fewer than 45,000 clones, 70% to 90% seen once. In this sample, this clone turned up a few times. This TCR derives from a female donor with multiple sclerosis, enrolled in a pregnancy study. The chain recombines TRBV9 with TRBJ1-1; a possible D gene is TRBD1 (5 bases). The input for sequencing was CD8+ T cells from peripheral blood mononuclear cells, taken in the third trimester of pregnancy. The CDR3 DNA reads as TGTGCCAGCAGCCCCCCGGGGGATTTGACTGAAGCTTTCTTT. It yields the protein CASSPPGDLTEAFF.